One and the same sample provided the 29 T cell receptor beta chains below, sequenced in a study of cytomegalovirus exposure and HLA in healthy donors. Both 60 Vbeta primers and 13 Jbeta primers went into the PCR. Here immunoSEQ multiplex PCR was the method, and the copy in TCRdb shows in-frame clones only, minus some. The sample consists of around 150,000 clones, over 55% of them appearing once. The sequenced sample consisted of PBMCs. The receptors originated from a man aged 35-49 years in good health and CMV-seronegative.

This chain uses TRBV28 with TRBJ2-5, with a tentative D call TRBD1 (6 bases). Germline V gene lookup returns CDR1 MDHEN and CDR2 SYDVKM. The CDR3 sequence is 16 residues long. V was cut by 3 bases and J by 1 base, with 15 bases left in between. CDR3: CASSFLTHRVQETQYF. The CDR3 nucleotides are TGTGCCAGCAGTTTTTTGACCCACAGGGTCCAAGAGACCCAGTACTTC.

The rearrangement links TRBV27 to TRBJ1-2; 10 nucleotides line up with TRBD1. V was clipped by 5 bases and J by 5 bases; unmatched bases: 11. The germline gives CDR1 MNHEY, CDR2 SMNVEV (reference sequence). This CDR3 comprises 16 residues. CDR3 sequence reads: CASSLQAVGQGYGYTF. The CDR3, as DNA: TGTGCCAGCAGTCTACAGGCGGTGGGACAGGGGTATGGCTACACCTTC.

This clone was seen just once. The CDR3 is CASSLGNRGQPQHF. The CDR3 bases are TGTGCCAGCAGCCTGGGGAACAGGGGTCAGCCCCAGCATTTT. The chain links TRBV2 to TRBJ1-5; 7 bases fit TRBD1. Trimming took 6 bases from V and 6 from J; bases not matched to a gene: 8. The germline V gene encodes CDR1 SNHLY and CDR2 FYNNEI. The CDR3 is 14 residues long.

J is TRBJ1-2 and V is TRBV5-4; 11 bases match TRBD1. This CDR3 is built from 17 residues. Germline values: CDR1 SGHNT, CDR2 YYREEE (reference sequence). Trimming at V came to 2 bases and at J to 0 bases, leaving 6 bases not matched to a gene. For the CDR3, the DNA is TGTGCCAGCAGCTTCGGGACAGGGGGAACCACTAACTATGGCTACACCTTC. Translating it yields CASSFGTGGTTNYGYTF.

This clone was detected only a few times. V is TRBV6-5 and J is TRBJ1-1; perhaps TRBD1 as D (5 bases). The CDR3 extends over 15 amino acids. Trimming cost V 5 bases and J 1 base, with 14 bases left between them. From germline, CDR1 is MNHEY and CDR2 SVGAGI. The CDR3 is CASSTGGGWNTEAFF. In DNA form, the CDR3 reads TGTGCCAGCAGTACCGGGGGGGGTTGGAACACTGAAGCTTTCTTT.

The J gene is TRBJ2-1, the V gene TRBV27; 8 nucleotides line up with TRBD2. CDR1 MNHEY and CDR2 SMNVEV come from the germline V gene (reference sequence). The CDR3 spans 13 residues. Trimming removed 8 bases from V and 8 bases from J; junction bases left unmatched: 8. CDR3 amino acids: CASWRGAGDEQFF. The DNA of the CDR3 is TGTGCCAGCTGGCGGGGGGCCGGGGATGAGCAGTTCTTC.

This chain connects TRBV29-1 to TRBJ1-1; weak D call: TRBD1 (6 bases). V was cut by 6 bases and J by 3 bases, with 14 bases left in between. CDR3 size: 13 residues. The V gene's germline CDR1 is SQVTM and CDR2 ANQGSEA. The chain's CDR3 is CSVTGFEDTEAFF. The CDR3 bases are TGCAGCGTCACAGGGTTTGAGGACACTGAAGCTTTCTTT. The entire variable domain, with the rest obtained from reference TRBV29-1 and TRBJ1-1, is as follows: SAVISQKPSRDICQRGTSLTIQCQVDSQVTMMFWYRQQPGQSLTLIATANQGSEATYESGFVIDKFPISRPNLTFSTLTVSNMSPEDSSIYLCSVTGFEDTEAFFGQGTRLTVV.

DNA of the CDR3: TGCGCCAGCAGTGAAAATAGGTTAGAGCCATCAGGGCCCCAGCATTTT. This gives the protein CASSENRLEPSGPQHF. This chain uses TRBV10-1 with TRBJ1-5; D remains ambiguous. V was clipped by 3 bases and J by 9 bases, with 21 bases between them. The V gene's germline CDR1 is WNHNN and CDR2 SYGVQD (reference sequence). CDR3 length: 16 residues.

This clone was seen only a few times. The junction shows a germline mismatch at one end, possibly a read error. This chain connects TRBV19 to TRBJ1-5, with TRBD1 matching 7 bases. The CDR3 has 14 amino acids. Germline V gene data show CDR1 as LNHDA and CDR2 as SQIVND (reference sequence). The CDR3: CASSLDRVPQPQHF. CDR3 sequence (DNA): TGTGCCAGTAGTCTAGACAGGGTCCCCCAGCCCCAGCATTTT.

Note on this clone: An end of the junction differs from the germline gene, which may be a read error. The V gene is TRBV6-5, the J gene TRBJ2-1; TRBD1 is a possible D gene (6 bases). The CDR3 loop spans 15 amino acids. Germline V gene sequence: CDR1 MNHEY, CDR2 SVGAGI. CDR3 sequence: CASSDSTTGSNEQFF. The CDR3 DNA follows: TGTGCCAGCAGTGACTCGACGACAGGCTCCAATGAGCAGTTCTTC.

The chain recombines TRBV6-1 with TRBJ2-7; 10 bases map to TRBD2. The CDR3 is 16 residues long. CDR1 is MNHNS, CDR2 SASEGT, per germline. The junction had 5 bases not matched to a gene; V was cut back by 1 base and J by 2 bases. DNA of the CDR3: TGTGCCAGCAGTGAAGTATGGCTAGCGGGGGCCTACGAGCAGTACTTC. The encoded protein is CASSEVWLAGAYEQYF.

This chain links TRBV5-4 with TRBJ2-7; weak D call: TRBD2 (5 bases). The V gene lost 0 bases and the J gene lost 4 bases, with 17 bases spanning the gap. The CDR3 runs to 16 residues. Germline-derived CDR1 and CDR2 are SGHNT and YYREEE (reference sequence). The CDR3 nucleotides read TGTGCCAGCAGCTTGGGAGGGCAGACCACATTATACGAGCAGTACTTC. Translating gives CASSLGGQTTLYEQYF.

The chain joins TRBV19 to TRBJ2-2; perhaps TRBD1 as D (6 bases). From germline, CDR1 is LNHDA and CDR2 SQIVND (reference sequence). The CDR3 totals 16 residues. V was clipped by 6 bases and J by 6 bases, with 20 bases between them. The CDR3 DNA reads as TGTGCCAGTAGGCCTAACAGGGCTCTAGTTCCCGGGGAGCTGTTTTTT. Translation gives CASRPNRALVPGELFF. Full variable domain (remainder filled in from reference TRBV19 and TRBJ2-2): DGGITQSPKYLFRKEGQNVTLSCEQNLNHDAMYWYRQDPGQGLRLIYYSQIVNDFQKGDIAEGYSVSREKKESFPLTVTSAQKNPTAFYLCASRPNRALVPGELFFGEGSRLTVL.

The rearrangement uses TRBV13 and TRBJ1-1; D unresolved. The CDR3 is made up of 14 amino acids. Deletions cut 0 bases from V and 1 base from J, with 6 bases between. Germline V gene data show CDR1 as PRHDT and CDR2 as FYEKMQ (reference sequence). The CDR3 nucleotides are TGTGCCAGCAGCTTAGGACAGAGGAACACTGAAGCTTTCTTT. Protein: CASSLGQRNTEAFF.

A few counts support this clone. V gene TRBV5-4 combines with J gene TRBJ1-2; D ambiguous. The CDR3 totals 12 residues. The germline CDR1 and CDR2 sequences are SGHNT and YYREEE (reference sequence). Trimming removed 0 bases at V and 7 bases at J, with 7 bases between. The CDR3 sequence is CASSLGPGGYTF. In DNA form, the CDR3 reads TGTGCCAGCAGCTTGGGACCAGGTGGCTACACCTTC.

The CDR3 protein is CASRYPTTGTGNTIYF. CDR3 bases: TGTGCCAGTAGATATCCCACGACAGGGACTGGAAACACCATATATTTT. The V gene is TRBV19, the J gene TRBJ1-3; TRBD1 agrees at 7 bases. J lost 2 bases, V lost 6 bases, and 10 bases had no gene match. Looked up from germline, CDR1 is LNHDA and CDR2 is SQIVND (reference sequence). The CDR3 length is 16 residues.

This clone was observed a few times. The chain recombines TRBV6-1 with TRBJ1-4; unclear D gene. The CDR3 has 16 amino acids. Germline V gives CDR1 MNHNS, CDR2 SASEGT. V lost 0 bases to trimming and J lost 4 bases, with 12 bases between them. Here the CDR3 DNA reads TGTGCCAGCAGTGAAGCCCACCGGGTCCATAATGAAAAACTGTTTTTT. As protein: CASSEAHRVHNEKLFF.

The chain uses TRBV15 and TRBJ2-1; 7 bases are a match to TRBD2. After removal of 5 bases from V and 0 bases from J, the junction contained 1 base not matched to a gene. This CDR3 contains 14 residues. Germline CDR1 reads LNHNV; CDR2 reads YYDKDF (reference sequence). CDR3 amino acids: CATSGGDSYNEQFF. DNA for the CDR3: TGTGCCACCAGCGGGGGGGACTCCTACAATGAGCAGTTCTTC.

This clone has only a few counts. V gene TRBV25-1 combines with J gene TRBJ1-4; D possibly corresponds to TRBD1 (6 bases). Trimming stripped 0 bases from V and 7 bases from J, with 12 bases between. Germline V gene data show CDR1 as MGHDK and CDR2 as SYGVNS. The CDR3 contains 15 residues. This CDR3 reads CASSEYQGSREKLFF. The CDR3, as DNA: TGTGCCAGCAGTGAATATCAGGGGTCGCGTGAAAAACTGTTTTTT. The full variable domain, in which reference TRBV25-1 and TRBJ1-4 provide the parts outside the CDR3, is EADIYQTPRYLVIGTGKKITLECSQTMGHDKMYWYQQDPGMELHLIHYSYGVNSTEKGDLSSESTVSRIRTEHFPLTLESARPSHTSQYLCASSEYQGSREKLFFGSGTQLSVL.

The chain links TRBV5-4 to TRBJ1-2; a possible D gene is TRBD1 (6 bases). Trimming took off 4 bases at V and 8 bases at J, with 15 bases between the two ends. Germline lookup yields CDR1 SGHNT and CDR2 YYREEE (reference sequence). The CDR3 covers 13 residues. CDR3 loop: CASSPRQEGGYTF. DNA of the CDR3: TGTGCCAGCAGCCCTCGACAGGAAGGGGGCTACACCTTC.

The V gene is TRBV6-1, the J gene TRBJ1-4; unclear D gene. CDR1 MNHNS and CDR2 SASEGT come from the germline V gene. This CDR3 is built from 15 residues. The ends were cut back, 4 bases at V and 0 bases at J, with 9 bases in the middle. The CDR3 loop reads CASSALRATNEKLFF. DNA for the CDR3: TGTGCCAGCAGTGCCCTTCGAGCAACTAATGAAAAACTGTTTTTT.

This clone was counted a few times. The chain is built from TRBV5-4 and TRBJ1-4; weak D call: TRBD1 (5 bases). In germline, CDR1 is SGHNT, CDR2 YYREEE (reference sequence). The V end lost 5 bases, the J end lost 3 bases, and 11 bases lay between the germline ends. The CDR3 has 14 residues. The CDR3 DNA is TGTGCCAGCAGTGGGCAGGGTCCTAATGAAAAACTGTTTTTT. Translated, it gives CASSGQGPNEKLFF.

This clone has just a few counts. The genes are TRBV10-3 and TRBJ2-7, with 8 bases fitting TRBD1. This CDR3 is 13 amino acids long. Per the germline V gene, CDR1 is ENHRY and CDR2 is SYGVKD. The V segment lost 8 bases and the J segment 7 bases; nucleotides outside the gene matches: 10. DNA for the CDR3: TGTGCCATCCTCCAGGCAGGGGGCGGGGAGCAGTACTTC. Residues: CAILQAGGGEQYF.

The chain is built from TRBV6-6 and TRBJ2-1, with D possibly being TRBD1 (6 bases). The V gene lost 7 bases and the J gene lost 8 bases, with 15 bases spanning the gap. The CDR3 is 13 amino acids. Germline CDR1 and CDR2: MNHNY and SVGAGI (reference sequence). The CDR3 is CASNQGLVDEQFF. The CDR3 DNA sequence: TGTGCCAGCAATCAGGGGCTTGTGGATGAGCAGTTCTTC.

The J gene is TRBJ2-7, the V gene TRBV28; D gene uncertain. The CDR3 has 14 residues. With 3 bases removed from V and 2 bases from J, the gap between germline ends came to 11 bases. Germline CDR1 and CDR2: MDHEN and SYDVKM. The CDR3 coding sequence is TGTGCCAGCAGTTTGGCCAGCGCCGCCTACGAGCAGTACTTC. This encodes CASSLASAAYEQYF.

This clone appeared a single time. The rearrangement joins TRBV11-2 to TRBJ2-3; 7 positions agree with TRBD1. In germline, CDR1 is SGHAT, CDR2 FQNNGV. There are 14 residues in the CDR3. V shed 5 bases, J shed 1 base, and the junction held 3 bases outside the gene matches. CDR3 loop: CASSRDRGTDTQYF. The CDR3 nucleotides are TGTGCCAGCAGCCGGGACAGAGGCACAGATACGCAGTATTTT.

CDR3 residues: CASSVLGQGGETQYF. The CDR3 DNA is TGTGCCAGCAGTGTTCTGGGACAGGGTGGAGAGACCCAGTACTTC. V usage is TRBV2 and J usage is TRBJ2-5; 9 positions agree with TRBD1. The CDR3 has 15 amino acids. The V and J ends lost 4 bases and 4 bases, in that order; junction bases with no gene match: 7. Germline V gene lookup returns CDR1 SNHLY and CDR2 FYNNEI.

V usage is TRBV7-9 and J usage is TRBJ1-5, with D uncertain. V gave up 5 bases and J gave up 4 bases, with 9 bases separating them. Looked up from germline, CDR1 is SEHNR and CDR2 is FQNEAQ (reference sequence). The CDR3 consists of 13 residues. The CDR3 nucleotides read TGTGCCAGCAGCCCCGGCGGAAATCAGCCCCAGCATTTT. Translation: CASSPGGNQPQHF. The variable domain in full, completed from reference TRBV7-9 and TRBJ1-5, reads DTGVSQNPRHKITKRGQNVTFRCDPISEHNRLYWYRQTLGQGPEFLTYFQNEAQLEKSRLLSDRFSAERPKGSFSTLEIQRTEQGDSAMYLCASSPGGNQPQHFGDGTRLSIL.

The chain is built from TRBV5-1 and TRBJ1-5; maybe TRBD1 (6 bases). This CDR3 comprises 15 residues. Germline CDR1 reads SGHRS; CDR2 reads YFSETQ. The V end was cut by 2 bases, the J end by 0 bases, with 9 bases between. The chain's CDR3 is CASSLKGDSNQPQHF. DNA of the CDR3: TGCGCCAGCAGCTTAAAGGGGGATAGCAATCAGCCCCAGCATTTT.